Sequencing of this TCR beta chain was carried out in a study of T cells in Graves' hyperthyroidism and ophthalmopathy. This clonotype occurred a few times. TCR beta CDR3 sequences were amplified from RNA transcripts. A first-round RT-PCR of the TCR CDR3 used the HTBI primer set. MiXCR, run by TCRdb on the multiplex PCR reads, gives a single entry per CDR3 protein. The sample contains approximately 430,000 distinct CDR3 sequences, 15% to 18% of which appear only once. V gave up 5 bases and J gave up 1 base, with 34 bases separating them. Germline lookup yields CDR1 SEHNR and CDR2 FQNEAQ (reference sequence). The CDR3 loop spans 22 amino acids.

Sample: blood. This receptor was identified in a woman aged 18 to 35 with Graves' hyperthyroidism. The V call is TRBV7-9, the J call TRBJ2-3; no firm D call. In nucleotides, the CDR3 is TGTGCCAGCAGCCAGTACCGTAAAGGTCAATTTTTTAAAGGTAGCTGCACAGATACGCAGTATTTT. Translation: CASSQYRKGQFFKGSCTDTQYF.